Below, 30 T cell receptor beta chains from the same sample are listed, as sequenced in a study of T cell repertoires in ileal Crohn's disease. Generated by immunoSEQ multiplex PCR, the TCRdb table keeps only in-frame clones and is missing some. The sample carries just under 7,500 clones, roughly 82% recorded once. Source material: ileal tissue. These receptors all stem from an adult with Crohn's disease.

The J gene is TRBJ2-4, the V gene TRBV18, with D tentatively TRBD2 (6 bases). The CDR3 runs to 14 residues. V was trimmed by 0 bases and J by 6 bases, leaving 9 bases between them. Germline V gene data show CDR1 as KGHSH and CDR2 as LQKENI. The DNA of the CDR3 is TGTGCCAGCTCACCACCGGCCGGGGGAAACATTCAGTACTTC. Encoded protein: CASSPPAGGNIQYF.

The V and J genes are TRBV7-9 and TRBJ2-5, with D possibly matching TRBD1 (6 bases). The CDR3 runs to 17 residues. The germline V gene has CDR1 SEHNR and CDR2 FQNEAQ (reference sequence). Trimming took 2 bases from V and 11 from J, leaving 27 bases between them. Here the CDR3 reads CASSLFLGAGTYYEQYF. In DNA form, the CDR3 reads TGTGCCAGCAGCTTATTTCTGGGGGCGGGTACCTACTATGAGCAGTACTTC.

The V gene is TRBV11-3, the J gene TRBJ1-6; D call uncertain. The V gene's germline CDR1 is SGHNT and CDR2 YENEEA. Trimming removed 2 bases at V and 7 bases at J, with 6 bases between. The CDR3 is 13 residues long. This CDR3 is CASSLQSNSPLHF. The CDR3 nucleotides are TGTGCCAGCAGCTTACAGTCCAATTCACCCCTCCACTTT.

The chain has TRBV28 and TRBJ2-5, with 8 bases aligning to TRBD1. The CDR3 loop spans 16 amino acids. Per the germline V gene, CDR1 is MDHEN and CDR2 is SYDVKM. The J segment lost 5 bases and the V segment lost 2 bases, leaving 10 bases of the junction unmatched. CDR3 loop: CASSLSLPGGRETQYF. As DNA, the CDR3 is TGTGCCAGCAGTTTAAGCCTACCAGGGGGCCGGGAGACCCAGTACTTC.

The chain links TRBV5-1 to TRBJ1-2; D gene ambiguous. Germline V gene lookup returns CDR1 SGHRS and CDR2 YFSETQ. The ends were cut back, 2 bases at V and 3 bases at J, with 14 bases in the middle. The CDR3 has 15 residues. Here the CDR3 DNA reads TGCGCCAGCAGCTTAGCCGACACTCCTGACTATGGCTACACCTTC. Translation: CASSLADTPDYGYTF.

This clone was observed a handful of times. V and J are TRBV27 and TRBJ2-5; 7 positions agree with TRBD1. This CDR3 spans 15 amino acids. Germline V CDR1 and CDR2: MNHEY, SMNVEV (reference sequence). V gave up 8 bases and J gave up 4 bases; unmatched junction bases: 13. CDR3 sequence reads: CASGNSQGFAETQYF. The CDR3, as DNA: TGTGCCAGCGGGAACTCACAGGGGTTCGCAGAGACCCAGTACTTC.

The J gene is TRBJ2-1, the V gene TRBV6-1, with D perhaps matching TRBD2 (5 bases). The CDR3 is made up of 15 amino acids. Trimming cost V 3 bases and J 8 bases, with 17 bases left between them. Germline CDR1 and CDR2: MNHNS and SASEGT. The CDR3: CASSDDTRGFDEQFF. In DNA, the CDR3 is TGTGCCAGCAGTGACGATACTAGAGGCTTCGATGAGCAGTTCTTC.

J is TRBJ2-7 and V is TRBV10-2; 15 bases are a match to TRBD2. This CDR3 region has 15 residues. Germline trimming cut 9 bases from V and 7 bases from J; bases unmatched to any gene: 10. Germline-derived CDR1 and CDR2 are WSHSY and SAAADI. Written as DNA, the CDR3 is TGCGCCAGTTATCCGGGACTAGCGGGAGGAGATGAGCAGTACTTC. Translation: CASYPGLAGGDEQYF.

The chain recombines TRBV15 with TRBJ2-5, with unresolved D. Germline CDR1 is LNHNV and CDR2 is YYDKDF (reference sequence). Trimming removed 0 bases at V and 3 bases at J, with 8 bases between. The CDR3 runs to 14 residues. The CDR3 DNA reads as TGTGCCACCAGCAGAGAGCGCACTGAAGAGACCCAGTACTTC. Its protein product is CATSRERTEETQYF.

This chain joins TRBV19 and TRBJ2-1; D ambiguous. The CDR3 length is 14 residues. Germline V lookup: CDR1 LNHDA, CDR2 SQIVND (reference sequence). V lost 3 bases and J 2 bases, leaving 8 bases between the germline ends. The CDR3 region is CASSIRTAYNEQFF. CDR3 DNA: TGTGCCAGTAGTATTCGTACAGCCTACAATGAGCAGTTCTTC.

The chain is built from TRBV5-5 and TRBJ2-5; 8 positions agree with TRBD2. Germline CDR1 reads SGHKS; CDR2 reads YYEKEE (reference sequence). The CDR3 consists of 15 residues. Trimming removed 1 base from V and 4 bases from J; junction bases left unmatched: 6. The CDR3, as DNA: TGTGCCAGCAGCTTGAGGCGGGAGGAGGGAGAGACCCAGTACTTC. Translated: CASSLRREEGETQYF.

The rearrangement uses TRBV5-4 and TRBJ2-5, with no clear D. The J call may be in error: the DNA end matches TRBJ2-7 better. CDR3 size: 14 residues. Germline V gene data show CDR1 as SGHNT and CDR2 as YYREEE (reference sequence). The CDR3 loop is CASSLGTANYEQYF. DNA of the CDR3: TGTGCCAGCAGCTTGGGCACGGCCAACTACGAGCAGTACTTC.

The CDR3 DNA is TGTGCCAGTAGTAGCGGGACAGGGGGCCCCACAGATACGCAGTATTTT. This gives the protein CASSSGTGGPTDTQYF. The chain is built from TRBV19 and TRBJ2-3, with TRBD1 matching over 12 bases. The CDR3 is made up of 16 amino acids. Looked up from germline, CDR1 is LNHDA and CDR2 is SQIVND (reference sequence). V lost 4 bases and J lost 2; bases outside the gene matches: 4.

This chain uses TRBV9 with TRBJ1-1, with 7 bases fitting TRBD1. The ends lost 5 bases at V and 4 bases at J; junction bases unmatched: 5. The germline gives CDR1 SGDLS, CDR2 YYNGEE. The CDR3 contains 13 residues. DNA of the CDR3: TGTGCCAGCAGTCAATCAGGGGGCACTGAAGCTTTCTTT. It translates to CASSQSGGTEAFF.

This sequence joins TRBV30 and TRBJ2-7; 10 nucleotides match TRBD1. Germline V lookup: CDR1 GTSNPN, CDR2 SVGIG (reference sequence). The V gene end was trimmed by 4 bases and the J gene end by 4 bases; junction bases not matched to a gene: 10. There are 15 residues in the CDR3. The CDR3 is CAWTHRDRGSYEQYF. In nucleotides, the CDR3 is TGTGCCTGGACCCACCGGGACAGGGGATCGTACGAGCAGTACTTC.

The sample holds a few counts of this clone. CDR3 sequence: CAISESAGRGAAFF. The CDR3 DNA sequence: TGTGCCATCAGTGAGTCGGCAGGGAGGGGGGCAGCTTTCTTT. V is TRBV10-3 and J is TRBJ1-1, with D possibly TRBD1 on 6 matching bases. Trimming took off 0 bases at V and 10 bases at J, with 15 bases between the two ends. There are 14 residues in the CDR3. Germline loops: CDR1 ENHRY, CDR2 SYGVKD.

CDR3 bases: TGTGCCAGTAGTATAGGGGACAGGGGTAGGATCAATCAGCCCCAGCATTTT. Its translation is CASSIGDRGRINQPQHF. The J gene is TRBJ1-5, the V gene TRBV19, with 10 bases aligning to TRBD1. Germline CDR1 is LNHDA and CDR2 is SQIVND (reference sequence). The CDR3 spans 17 residues. V gave up 1 base and J gave up 3 bases; unmatched junction bases: 6.

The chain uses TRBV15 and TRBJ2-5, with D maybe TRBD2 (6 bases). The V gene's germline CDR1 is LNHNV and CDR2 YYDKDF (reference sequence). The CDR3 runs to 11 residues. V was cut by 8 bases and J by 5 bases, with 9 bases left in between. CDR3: CATGRGETQYF. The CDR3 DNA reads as TGTGCCACCGGGCGGGGTGAGACCCAGTACTTC. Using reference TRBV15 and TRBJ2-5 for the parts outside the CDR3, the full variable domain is DAMVIQNPRYQVTQFGKPVTLSCSQTLNHNVMYWYQQKSSQAPKLLFHYYDKDFNNEADTPDNFQSRRPNTSFCFLDIRSPGLGDTAMYLCATGRGETQYFGPGTRLLVL.

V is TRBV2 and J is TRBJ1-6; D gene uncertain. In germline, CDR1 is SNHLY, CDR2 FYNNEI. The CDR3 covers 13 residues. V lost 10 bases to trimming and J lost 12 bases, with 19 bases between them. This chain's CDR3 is CATQRATTQPLHF. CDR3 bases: TGTGCCACCCAGAGGGCCACAACCCAACCCCTCCACTTT.

The CDR3 DNA reads TGCAGCGCTGCAGCGGGAGATACGCAGTATTTT. Protein sequence: CSAAAGDTQYF. The V gene is TRBV29-1, the J gene TRBJ2-3; a possible D gene is TRBD2 (6 bases). Trimming cost V 7 bases and J 5 bases, with 10 bases left between them. The CDR3 is 11 residues long. From germline, CDR1 is SQVTM and CDR2 ANQGSEA.

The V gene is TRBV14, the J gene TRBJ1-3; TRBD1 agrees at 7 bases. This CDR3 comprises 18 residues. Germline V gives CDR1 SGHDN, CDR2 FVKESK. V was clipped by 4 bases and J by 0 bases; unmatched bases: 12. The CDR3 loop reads CASSPWGTAGFSGNTIYF. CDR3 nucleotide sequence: TGTGCCAGCAGCCCCTGGGGGACAGCAGGATTCTCTGGAAACACCATATATTTT.

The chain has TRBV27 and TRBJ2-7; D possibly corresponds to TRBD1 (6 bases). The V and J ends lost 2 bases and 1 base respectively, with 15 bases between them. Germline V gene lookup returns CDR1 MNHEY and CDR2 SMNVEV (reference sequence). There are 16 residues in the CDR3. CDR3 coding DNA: TGTGCCAGCAGTTTAGCGGCCTACAGGGCTTCCTACGAGCAGTACTTC. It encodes CASSLAAYRASYEQYF.

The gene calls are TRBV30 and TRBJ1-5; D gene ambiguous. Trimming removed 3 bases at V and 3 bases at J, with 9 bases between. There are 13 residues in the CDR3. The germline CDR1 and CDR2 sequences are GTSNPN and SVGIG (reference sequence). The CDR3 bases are TGTGCCTGGAGCACAGAACTCAATCAGCCCCAGCATTTT. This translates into CAWSTELNQPQHF.

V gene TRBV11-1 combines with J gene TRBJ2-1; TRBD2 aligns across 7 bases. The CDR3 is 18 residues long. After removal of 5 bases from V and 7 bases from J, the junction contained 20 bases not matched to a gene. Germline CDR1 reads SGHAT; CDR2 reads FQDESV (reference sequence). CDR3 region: CASSTREWGGERRNEQFF. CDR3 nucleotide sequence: TGTGCCAGCAGCACTAGGGAGTGGGGGGGTGAGCGTCGAAATGAGCAGTTCTTC.

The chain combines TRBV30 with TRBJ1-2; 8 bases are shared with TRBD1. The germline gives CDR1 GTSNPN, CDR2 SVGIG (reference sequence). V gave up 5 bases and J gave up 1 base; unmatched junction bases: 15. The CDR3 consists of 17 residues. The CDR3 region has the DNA TGTGCCTGGCATACCAGGGGGCATAAAGGCTTTAACTATGGCTACACCTTC. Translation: CAWHTRGHKGFNYGYTF.

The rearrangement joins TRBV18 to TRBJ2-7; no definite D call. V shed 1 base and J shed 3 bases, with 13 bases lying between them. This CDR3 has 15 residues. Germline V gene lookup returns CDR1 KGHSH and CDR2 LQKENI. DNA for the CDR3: TGTGCCAGCTCACCACGAGGAGAATTATTCTACGAGCAGTACTTC. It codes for CASSPRGELFYEQYF.

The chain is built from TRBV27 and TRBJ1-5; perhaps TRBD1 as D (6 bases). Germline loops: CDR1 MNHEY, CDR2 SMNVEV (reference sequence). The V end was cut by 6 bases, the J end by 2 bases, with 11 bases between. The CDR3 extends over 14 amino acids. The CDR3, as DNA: TGTGCCAGCAGACAACAGGGTGGCAATCAGCCCCAGCATTTT. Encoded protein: CASRQQGGNQPQHF.

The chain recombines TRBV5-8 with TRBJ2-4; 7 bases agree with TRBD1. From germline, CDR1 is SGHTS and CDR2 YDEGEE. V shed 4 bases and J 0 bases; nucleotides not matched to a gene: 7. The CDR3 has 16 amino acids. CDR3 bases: TGTGCCAGCAGCCCGGGACAGACCCTAGCCAAAAACATTCAGTACTTC. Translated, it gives CASSPGQTLAKNIQYF.

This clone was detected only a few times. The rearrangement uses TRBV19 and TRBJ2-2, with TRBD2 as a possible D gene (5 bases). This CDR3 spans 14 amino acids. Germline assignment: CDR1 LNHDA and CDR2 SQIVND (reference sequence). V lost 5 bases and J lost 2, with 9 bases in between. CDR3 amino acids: CASSGSRNTGELFF. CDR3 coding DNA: TGTGCCAGTAGTGGGAGTCGTAACACCGGGGAGCTGTTTTTT. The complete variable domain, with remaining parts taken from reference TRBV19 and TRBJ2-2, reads DGGITQSPKYLFRKEGQNVTLSCEQNLNHDAMYWYRQDPGQGLRLIYYSQIVNDFQKGDIAEGYSVSREKKESFPLTVTSAQKNPTAFYLCASSGSRNTGELFFGEGSRLTVL.

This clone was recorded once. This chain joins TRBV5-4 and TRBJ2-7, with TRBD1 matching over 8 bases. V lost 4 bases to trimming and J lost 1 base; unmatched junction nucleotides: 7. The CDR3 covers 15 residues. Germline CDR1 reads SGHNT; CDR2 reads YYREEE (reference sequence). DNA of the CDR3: TGTGCCAGCAGCGCAGGGGGCGGTGGGTCCTACGAGCAGTACTTC. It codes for CASSAGGGGSYEQYF.